The table lists the clone carrying this T cell receptor beta chain with many counts. This entry belongs to a study of blood T cells in healthy people across ages. Each donor had approximately 10 milliliters of peripheral blood drawn. Per the germline V gene, CDR1 is SGHVS and CDR2 is FNYEAQ. V was cut by 2 bases and J by 3 bases, with 10 bases left in between. CDR3 length: 14 amino acids. Using a J-beta primer mix together with a sample-barcoded 5' primer, a second PCR was run for roughly 6 to 12 cycles. TCRdb analysed the 5' RACE reads with MiXCR anew, one entry per CDR3 protein. The data show 850,000 to 950,000 distinct CDR3 sequences, 29% seen once.

The material sequenced was blood. This chain uses TRBV7-6 with TRBJ2-5; the D call may be TRBD1 or TRBD2 (5 bases each). The receptor's source is an elderly woman in good health. CDR3 loop: CASSLQGPKETQYF. Written as DNA, the CDR3 is TGTGCCAGCAGCTTACAGGGACCAAAAGAGACCCAGTACTTC.